This T cell receptor (beta chain) was observed in a study of post-analysis software for immune sequencing data. Across the whole study: Disease trajectories encompassed relapsing-remitting, secondary progressive and progressive-relapsing multiple sclerosis.

With regard to this clonotype: What it binds is not known.

The study's findings and limits: Controls' normalized Chao1 diversity significantly exceeded that of multiple sclerosis patients. In patients, about 5 TRBV segments were more frequent than in controls, with TRBV5-6, TRBV5-1 and TRBV20-1 among them.

The TCR beta cDNA libraries carried unique molecular identifiers. A single record per CDR3 protein comes from TCRdb applying MiXCR to the PCR reads. The sample has about 500,000 distinct CDR3 sequences; 45% are singletons. This CDR3 contains 13 residues. Per the germline V gene, CDR1 is MDHEN and CDR2 is SYDVKM. Trimming stripped 1 base from V and 10 bases from J, with 12 bases between. The specimen was blood. The genes are TRBV28 and TRBJ2-3; no reliable D call. The receptor was derived from a girl aged 5 to 17 with multiple sclerosis. The CDR3, as DNA: TGTGCCAGCAGTTTATCAGATCCCGATGCGCAGTATTTT. Its protein product is CASSLSDPDAQYF.